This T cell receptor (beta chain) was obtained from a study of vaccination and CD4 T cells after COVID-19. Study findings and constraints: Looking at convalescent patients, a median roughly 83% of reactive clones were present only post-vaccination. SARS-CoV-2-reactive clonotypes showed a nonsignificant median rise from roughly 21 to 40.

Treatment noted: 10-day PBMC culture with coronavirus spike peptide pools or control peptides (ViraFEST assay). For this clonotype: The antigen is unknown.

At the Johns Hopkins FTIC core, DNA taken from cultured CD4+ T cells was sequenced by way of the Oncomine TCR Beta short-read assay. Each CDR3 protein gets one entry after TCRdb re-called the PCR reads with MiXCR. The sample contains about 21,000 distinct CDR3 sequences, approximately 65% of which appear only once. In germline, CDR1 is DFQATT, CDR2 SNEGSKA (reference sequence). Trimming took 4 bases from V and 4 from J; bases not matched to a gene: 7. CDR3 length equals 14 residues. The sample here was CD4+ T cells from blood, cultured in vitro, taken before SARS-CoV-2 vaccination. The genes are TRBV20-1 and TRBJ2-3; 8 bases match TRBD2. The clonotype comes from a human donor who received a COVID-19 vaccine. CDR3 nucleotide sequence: TGCAGTGCTAACCTAGCGGGTGACTCAGATACGCAGTATTTT. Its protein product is CSANLAGDSDTQYF.